Sequencing of this TCR beta chain was carried out in a study of cytomegalovirus exposure and HLA in healthy donors. As for the study in general: Unique TCR beta sequences numbering around 110 million came from about 179 million T cells in an earlier analysis. Whole-study results and caveats: Certain indistinguishable V segments, among them TRBV6-2 and TRBV6-3, were excluded. Association of a missense DCLRE1C variant with TCR beta V- and J-gene trimming was reported in a later analysis.

Points on this clone: Its antigen is still unknown.

The CDR3 runs to 15 residues. V was shortened by 5 bases and J by 3 bases, with 16 bases between the two germline ends. Germline CDR1 is SEHNR and CDR2 is FQNEAQ (reference sequence). Amplification used 60 Vbeta primers and 13 Jbeta primers. Sequencing was performed with immunoSEQ multiplex PCR; in TCRdb, only in-frame clones are kept and a portion is missing. Of 50,000 to 55,000 clones in the sample, 50% to 70% were seen once. V and J are TRBV7-9 and TRBJ2-5; a weak D match, TRBD1 (6 bases). The sequence derives from a human donor in good health. The specimen sequenced was PBMCs. DNA of the CDR3: TGTGCCAGCAGCCAACACGGACAGTCCAAAGAGACCCAGTACTTC. Its protein is CASSQHGQSKETQYF. The full variable domain, its missing parts supplied by reference TRBV7-9 and TRBJ2-5, is DTGVSQNPRHKITKRGQNVTFRCDPISEHNRLYWYRQTLGQGPEFLTYFQNEAQLEKSRLLSDRFSAERPKGSFSTLEIQRTEQGDSAMYLCASSQHGQSKETQYFGPGTRLLVL.